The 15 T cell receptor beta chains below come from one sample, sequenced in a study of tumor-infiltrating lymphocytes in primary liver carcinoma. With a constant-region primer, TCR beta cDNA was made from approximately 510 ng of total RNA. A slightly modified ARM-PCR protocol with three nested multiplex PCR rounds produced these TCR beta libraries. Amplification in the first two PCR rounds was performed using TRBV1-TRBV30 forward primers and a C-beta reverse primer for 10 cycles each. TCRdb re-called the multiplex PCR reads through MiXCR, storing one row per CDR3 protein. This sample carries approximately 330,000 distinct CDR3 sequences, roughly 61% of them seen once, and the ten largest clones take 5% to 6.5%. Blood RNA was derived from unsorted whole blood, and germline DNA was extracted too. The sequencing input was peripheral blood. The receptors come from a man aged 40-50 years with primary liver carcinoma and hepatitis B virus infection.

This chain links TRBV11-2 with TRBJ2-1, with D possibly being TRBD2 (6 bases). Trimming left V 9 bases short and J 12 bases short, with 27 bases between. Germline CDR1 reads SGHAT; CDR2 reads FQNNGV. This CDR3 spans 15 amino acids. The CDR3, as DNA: TGTGCCAGTAGCCGGACTAATGGGGAGACGGAGGCGCAGTTCTTC. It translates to CASSRTNGETEAQFF.

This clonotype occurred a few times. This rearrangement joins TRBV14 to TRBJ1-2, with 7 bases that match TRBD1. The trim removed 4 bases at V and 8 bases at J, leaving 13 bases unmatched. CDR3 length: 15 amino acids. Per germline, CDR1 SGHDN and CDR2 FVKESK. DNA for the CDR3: TGTGCCAGCAGCCCGCGGACAGGAGACCAAACCGGCTACACCTTC. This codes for CASSPRTGDQTGYTF.

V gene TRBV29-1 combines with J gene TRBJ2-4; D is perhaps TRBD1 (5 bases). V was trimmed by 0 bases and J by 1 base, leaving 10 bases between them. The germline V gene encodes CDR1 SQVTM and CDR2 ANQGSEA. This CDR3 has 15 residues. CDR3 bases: TGCAGCGTTGAAGATGCCAGGGTGGCCAAAAACATTCAGTACTTC. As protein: CSVEDARVAKNIQYF.

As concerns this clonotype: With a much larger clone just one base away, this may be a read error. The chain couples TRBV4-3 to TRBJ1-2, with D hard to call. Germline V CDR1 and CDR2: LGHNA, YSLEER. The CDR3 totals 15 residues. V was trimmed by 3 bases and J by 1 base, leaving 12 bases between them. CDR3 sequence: CASSHGLGLNYGYTF. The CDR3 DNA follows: TGCGCCAGCAGCCATGGTCTTGGCCTTAACTATGGCTACACCTTC.

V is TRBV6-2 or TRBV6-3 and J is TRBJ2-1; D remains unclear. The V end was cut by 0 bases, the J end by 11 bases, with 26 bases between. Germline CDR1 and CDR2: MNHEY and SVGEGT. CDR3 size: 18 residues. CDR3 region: CASSYSEPAPRRGLKQFF. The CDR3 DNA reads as TGTGCCAGCAGTTACTCCGAGCCAGCCCCAAGGCGAGGTTTAAAGCAGTTCTTC.

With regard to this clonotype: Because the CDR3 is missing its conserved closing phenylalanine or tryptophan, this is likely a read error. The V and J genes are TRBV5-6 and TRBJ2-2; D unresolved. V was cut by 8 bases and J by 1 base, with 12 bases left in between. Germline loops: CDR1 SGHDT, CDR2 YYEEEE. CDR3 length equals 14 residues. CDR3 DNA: TGTGCCAGGAGCCCTAAGTGGAACACCGGGGAGCTGTTTTCT. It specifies CARSPKWNTGELFS.

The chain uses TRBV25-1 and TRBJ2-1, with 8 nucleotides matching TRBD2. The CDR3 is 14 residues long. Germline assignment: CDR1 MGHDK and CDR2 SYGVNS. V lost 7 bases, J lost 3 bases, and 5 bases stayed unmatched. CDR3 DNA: TGTGCCAGCATCAGAAGCGGGAGCTACAATGAGCAGTTCTTC. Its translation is CASIRSGSYNEQFF.

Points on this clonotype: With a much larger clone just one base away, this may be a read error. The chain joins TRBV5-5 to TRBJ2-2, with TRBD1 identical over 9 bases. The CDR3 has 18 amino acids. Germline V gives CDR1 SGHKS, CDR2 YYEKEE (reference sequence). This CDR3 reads CVSSSFFRDRVKDGELFF. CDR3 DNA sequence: TGTGTCAGCAGCTCCTTCTTCCGGGACAGGGTGAAGGACGGGGAGCTGTTTTTT.

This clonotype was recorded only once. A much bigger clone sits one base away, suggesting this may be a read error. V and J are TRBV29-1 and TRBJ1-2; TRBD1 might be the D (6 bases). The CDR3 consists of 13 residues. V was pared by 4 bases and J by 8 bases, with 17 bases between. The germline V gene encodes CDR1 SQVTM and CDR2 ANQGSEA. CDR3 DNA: TGCAGCGTTGTTAGAGGACAGAGTGACGGCTACACCTTC. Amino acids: CSVVRGQSDGYTF.

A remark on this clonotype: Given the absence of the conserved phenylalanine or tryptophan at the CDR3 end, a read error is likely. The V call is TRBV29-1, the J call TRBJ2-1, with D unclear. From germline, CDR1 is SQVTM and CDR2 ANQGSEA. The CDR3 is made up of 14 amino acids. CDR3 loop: CSVELVARYNEQFY. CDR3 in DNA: TGCAGCGTTGAGTTAGTTGCGCGCTACAATGAACAGTTCTAC.

CDR3 sequence: CASSLFGRIEQYF. For the CDR3, the DNA is TGCGCCAGCAGCTTGTTTGGGAGGATCGAGCAGTACTTC. The chain couples TRBV5-1 to TRBJ2-7; TRBD2 is a possible D gene (6 bases). CDR1 is SGHRS, CDR2 YFSETQ, per germline. Trimming removed 1 base at V and 6 bases at J, with 11 bases between. The CDR3 loop spans 13 amino acids.

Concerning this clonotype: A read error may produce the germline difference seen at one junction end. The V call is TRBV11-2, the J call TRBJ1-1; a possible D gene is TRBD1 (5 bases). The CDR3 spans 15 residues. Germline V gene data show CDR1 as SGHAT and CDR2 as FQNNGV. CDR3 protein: CARSLDRGSPGEAFF. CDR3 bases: TGTGCCAGGAGCTTAGATCGGGGCTCGCCTGGTGAGGCTTTCTTT.

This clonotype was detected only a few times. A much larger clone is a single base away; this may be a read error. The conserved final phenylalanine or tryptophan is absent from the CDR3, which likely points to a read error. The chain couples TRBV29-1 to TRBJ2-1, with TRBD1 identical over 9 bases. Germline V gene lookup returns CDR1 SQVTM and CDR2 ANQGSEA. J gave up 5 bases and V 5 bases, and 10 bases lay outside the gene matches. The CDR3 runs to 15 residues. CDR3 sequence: CSVSTGTGSNNEQFL. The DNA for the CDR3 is TGCAGCGTTTCGACCGGGACAGGGTCAAACAATGAGCAGTTCTTA.

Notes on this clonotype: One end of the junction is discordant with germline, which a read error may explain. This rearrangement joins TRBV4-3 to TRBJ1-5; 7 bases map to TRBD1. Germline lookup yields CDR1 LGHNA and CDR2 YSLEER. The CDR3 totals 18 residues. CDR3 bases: TGTGCCAGCAGCCAAGGATCAGACCAAAAAGGGGGCAACCAGCCCCAGCATTTT. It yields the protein CASSQGSDQKGGNQPQHF.

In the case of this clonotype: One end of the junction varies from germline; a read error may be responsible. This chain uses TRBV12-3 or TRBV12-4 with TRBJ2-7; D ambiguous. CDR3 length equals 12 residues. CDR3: CAGSPTTYEQYF. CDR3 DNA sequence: TGTGCCGGCAGCCCCACCACCTACGAGCAGTACTTC.